This TCR beta chain was documented in a study of control samples from healthy donors and cancer patients. TCRdb keeps only in-frame clones here, not all; method: immunoSEQ multiplex PCR. The table shows some 150,000 clones, with 90% to 95% occurring only once. V lost 5 bases, J lost 3 bases, and 5 bases stayed unmatched. This CDR3 has 14 residues. In germline, CDR1 is SGHNT, CDR2 YYREEE (reference sequence). The sequence derives from a young woman in good health. This chain connects TRBV5-4 to TRBJ2-3; the match to TRBD1 covers 8 bases. Sequencing was done on a sample of blood. The CDR3 sequence: CASSPDRVTDTQYF. In DNA form, the CDR3 reads TGTGCCAGCAGTCCGGACAGGGTGACAGATACGCAGTATTTT. The complete variable domain, with remaining parts taken from reference TRBV5-4 and TRBJ2-3, reads ETGVTQSPTHLIKTRGQQVTLRCSSQSGHNTVSWYQQALGQGPQFIFQYYREEENGRGNFPPRFSGLQFPNYSSELNVNALELDDSALYLCASSPDRVTDTQYFGPGTRLTVL.